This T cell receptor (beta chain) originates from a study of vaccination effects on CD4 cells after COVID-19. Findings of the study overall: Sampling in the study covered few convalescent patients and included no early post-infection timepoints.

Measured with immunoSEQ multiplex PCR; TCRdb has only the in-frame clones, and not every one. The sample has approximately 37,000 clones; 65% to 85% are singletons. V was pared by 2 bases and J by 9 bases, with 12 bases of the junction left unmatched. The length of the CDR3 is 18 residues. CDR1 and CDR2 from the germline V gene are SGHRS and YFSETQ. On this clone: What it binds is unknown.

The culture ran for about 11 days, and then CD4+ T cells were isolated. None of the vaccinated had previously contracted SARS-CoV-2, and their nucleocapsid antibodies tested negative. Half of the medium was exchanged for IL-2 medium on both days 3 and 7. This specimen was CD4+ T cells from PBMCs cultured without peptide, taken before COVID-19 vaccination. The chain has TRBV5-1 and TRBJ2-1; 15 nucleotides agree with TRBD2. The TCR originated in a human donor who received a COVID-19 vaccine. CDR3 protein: CASSFGAGGLAGGGEQFF. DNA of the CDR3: TGCGCCAGCAGCTTTGGCGCGGGGGGACTAGCGGGAGGAGGTGAGCAGTTCTTC.